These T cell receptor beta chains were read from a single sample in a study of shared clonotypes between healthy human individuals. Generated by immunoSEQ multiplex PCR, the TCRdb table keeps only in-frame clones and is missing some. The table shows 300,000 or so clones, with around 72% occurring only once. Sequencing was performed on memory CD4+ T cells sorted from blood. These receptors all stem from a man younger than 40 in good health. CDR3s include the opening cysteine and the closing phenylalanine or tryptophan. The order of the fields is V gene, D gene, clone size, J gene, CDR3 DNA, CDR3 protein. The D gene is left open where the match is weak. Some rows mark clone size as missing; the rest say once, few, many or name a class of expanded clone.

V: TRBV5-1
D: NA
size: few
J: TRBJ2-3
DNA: TGCGCCAGCAGCTTGGACAGCGACACAGATACGCAGTATTTT
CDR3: CASSLDSDTDTQYF

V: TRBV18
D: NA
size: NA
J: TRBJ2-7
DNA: TGTGCCAGCTCACCACTCCAGGGGACTACCTACGAGCAGTACTTC
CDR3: CASSPLQGTTYEQYF

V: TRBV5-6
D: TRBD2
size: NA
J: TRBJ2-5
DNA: TGTGCCAGCAGCCCGGGACTAGCGCAAGAGACCCAGTACTTC
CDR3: CASSPGLAQETQYF

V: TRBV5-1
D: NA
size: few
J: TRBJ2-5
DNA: TGCGCCAGCAGCTTGGGGCAGAGCAATTCACAAGAGACCCAGTACTTC
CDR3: CASSLGQSNSQETQYF

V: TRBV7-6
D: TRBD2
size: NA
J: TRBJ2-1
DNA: TGTGCCAGCAGCTTAGGGGAAGAACTAGCGGGTAGATACAATGAGCAGTTCTTC
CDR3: CASSLGEELAGRYNEQFF

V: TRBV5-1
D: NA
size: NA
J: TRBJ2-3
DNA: TGCGCCAGCAGCACGACAGCCACTAGCACAGATACGCAGTATTTT
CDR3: CASSTTATSTDTQYF

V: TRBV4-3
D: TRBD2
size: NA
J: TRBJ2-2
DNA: TGCGCCAGCAGCCAAGATCTTGATAGCGGGAGGGCCGGGTACACCGGGGAGCTGTTTTTT
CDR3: CASSQDLDSGRAGYTGELFF

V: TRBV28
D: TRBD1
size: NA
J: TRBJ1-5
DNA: TGTGCCAGCAGTCAGGGGGCCAGACTCTATCAGCCCCAGCATTTT
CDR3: CASSQGARLYQPQHF

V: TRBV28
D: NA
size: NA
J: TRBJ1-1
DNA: TGTGCCAGCAGACCCCGGACACGCACTGAAGCTTTCTTT
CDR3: CASRPRTRTEAFF

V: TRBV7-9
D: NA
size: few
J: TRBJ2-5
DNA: TGTGCCAGCAGCTTTGGAGTACAAGAGACCCAGTACTTC
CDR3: CASSFGVQETQYF

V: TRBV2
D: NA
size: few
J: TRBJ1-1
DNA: TGTGCCAGCACTAAGGAGGCCCCCGGGGTAGCTAACACTGAAGCTTTCTTT
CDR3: CASTKEAPGVANTEAFF

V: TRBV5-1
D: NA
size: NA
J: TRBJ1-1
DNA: TGCGCCAGCAGCTTAAACAGGTGGAACACTGAAGCTTTCTTT
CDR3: CASSLNRWNTEAFF

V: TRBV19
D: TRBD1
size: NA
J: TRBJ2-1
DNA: TGTGCCAGTAGTCCAGACAGGGGGTCCTACAATGAGCAGTTCTTC
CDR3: CASSPDRGSYNEQFF

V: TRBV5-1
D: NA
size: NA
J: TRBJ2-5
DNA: TGCGCCAGCAGCTTGGGACGTCAACAAGAGACCCAGTACTTC
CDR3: CASSLGRQQETQYF

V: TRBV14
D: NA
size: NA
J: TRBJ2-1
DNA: TGTGCCAGCAGCCAAGATATAGGGTACAATGAGCAGTTCTTC
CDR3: CASSQDIGYNEQFF

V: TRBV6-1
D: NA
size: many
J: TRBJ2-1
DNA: TGTGCCAGCAGTGACTGGAGCTCCTACAATGAGCAGTTCTTC
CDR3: CASSDWSSYNEQFF

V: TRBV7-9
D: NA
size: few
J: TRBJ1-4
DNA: TGTGCCAGCAGCTTAGGTCAGGGGCGAGGGGCTAATGAAAAACTGTTTTTT
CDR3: CASSLGQGRGANEKLFF

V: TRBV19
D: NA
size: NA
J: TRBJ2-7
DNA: TGTGCCACCGGGGCGGGATCCTACGAGCAGTACTTC
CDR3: CATGAGSYEQYF

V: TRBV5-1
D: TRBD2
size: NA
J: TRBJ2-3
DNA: TGCGCCAGCAGTCGGTCTAGCGGGAGTGATACGCAGTATTTT
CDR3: CASSRSSGSDTQYF

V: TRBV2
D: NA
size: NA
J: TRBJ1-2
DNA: TGTGCCAGCAGTGGGACAGATAATTATGGCTACACCTTC
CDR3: CASSGTDNYGYTF

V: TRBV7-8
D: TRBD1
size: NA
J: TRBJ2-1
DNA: TGTGCCAGCAGCCTCACACAGGGGGCCGATGAGCAGTTCTTC
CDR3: CASSLTQGADEQFF

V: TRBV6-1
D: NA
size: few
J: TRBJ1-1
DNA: TGTGCCAGCAAAGCCGAACTTCGACACACTGAAGCTTTCTTT
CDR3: CASKAELRHTEAFF

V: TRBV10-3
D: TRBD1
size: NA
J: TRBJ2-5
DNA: TGTGCCATACGACAGGGACCCAAAGAGACCCAGTACTTC
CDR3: CAIRQGPKETQYF

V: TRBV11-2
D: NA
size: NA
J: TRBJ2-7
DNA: TGTGCCAGCAGCAGCGGAGCACTTGCCTACGAGCAGTACTTC
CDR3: CASSSGALAYEQYF

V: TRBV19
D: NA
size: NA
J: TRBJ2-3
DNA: TGTGCCAGTAAAGAAGATCCCACAGATACGCAGTATTTT
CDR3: CASKEDPTDTQYF

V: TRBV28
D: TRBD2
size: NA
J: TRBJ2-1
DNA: TGTGCCAGCAGTCCGCAGCTTGGGACTACGAGAAATGAGCAGTTCTTC
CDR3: CASSPQLGTTRNEQFF

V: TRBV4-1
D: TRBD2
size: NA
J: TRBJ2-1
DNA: TGCGCCAGCAGCCAAGAAGGTCGGACTAGCGCCCACAATGAGCAGTTCTTC
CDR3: CASSQEGRTSAHNEQFF

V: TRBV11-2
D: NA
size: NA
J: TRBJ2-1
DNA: TGTGCCAGCAGCTTAGGTCTAGCGCTAGGAGGCAATGAGCAGTTCTTC
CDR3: CASSLGLALGGNEQFF

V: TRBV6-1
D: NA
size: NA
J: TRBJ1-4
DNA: TGTGCCAGCAGTGAAGCCGGACACCTAGCGGATGAAAAACTGTTTTTT
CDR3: CASSEAGHLADEKLFF

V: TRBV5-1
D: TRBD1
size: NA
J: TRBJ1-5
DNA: TGCGCCAGCAGCTTGGAAGGGACAGGAGACCTCTATAGCAATCAGCCCCAGCATTTT
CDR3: CASSLEGTGDLYSNQPQHF

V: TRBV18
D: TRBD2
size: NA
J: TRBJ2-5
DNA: TGTGCCAGCCAACAACTAGCGGGAGGAGGAGAGACCCAGTACTTC
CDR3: CASQQLAGGGETQYF

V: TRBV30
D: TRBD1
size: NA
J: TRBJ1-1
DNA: TGTGCCTGGAGTGGACTACAGGGGGCCGGGACTGAAGCTTTCTTT
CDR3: CAWSGLQGAGTEAFF

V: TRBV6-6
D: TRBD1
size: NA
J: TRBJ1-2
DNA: TGTGCCAGCAGTTACGACAGGGCCGGTGGCTACACCTTC
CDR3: CASSYDRAGGYTF

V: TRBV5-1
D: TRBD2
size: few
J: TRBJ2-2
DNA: TGCGCCAGCAGCACTGGACTAGCGGGAGTGCTCGGGGAGCTGTTTTTT
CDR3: CASSTGLAGVLGELFF

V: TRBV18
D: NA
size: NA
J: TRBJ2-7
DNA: TGTGCCAGCTCACCTCCATCTAGTGGGAGATCCTACGAGCAGTACTTC
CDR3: CASSPPSSGRSYEQYF

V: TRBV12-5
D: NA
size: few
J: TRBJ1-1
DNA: TGTGCTAGTGGTACTGAGGACAGATTCTCTGAAGCTTTCTTT
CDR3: CASGTEDRFSEAFF